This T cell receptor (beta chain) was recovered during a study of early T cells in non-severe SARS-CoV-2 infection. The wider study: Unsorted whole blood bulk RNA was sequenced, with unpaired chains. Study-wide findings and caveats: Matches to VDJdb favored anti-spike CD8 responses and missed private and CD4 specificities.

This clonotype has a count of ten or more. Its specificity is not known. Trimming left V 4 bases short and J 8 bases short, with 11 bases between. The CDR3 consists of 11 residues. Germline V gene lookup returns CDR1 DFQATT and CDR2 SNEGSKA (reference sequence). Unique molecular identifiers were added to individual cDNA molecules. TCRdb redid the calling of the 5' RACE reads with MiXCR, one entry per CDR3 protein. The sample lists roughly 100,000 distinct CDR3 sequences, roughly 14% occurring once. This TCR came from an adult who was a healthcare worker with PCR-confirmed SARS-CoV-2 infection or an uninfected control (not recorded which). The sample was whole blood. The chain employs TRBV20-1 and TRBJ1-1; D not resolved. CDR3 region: CSANPGSEAFF. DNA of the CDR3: TGCAGTGCTAACCCGGGGAGCGAAGCTTTCTTT.